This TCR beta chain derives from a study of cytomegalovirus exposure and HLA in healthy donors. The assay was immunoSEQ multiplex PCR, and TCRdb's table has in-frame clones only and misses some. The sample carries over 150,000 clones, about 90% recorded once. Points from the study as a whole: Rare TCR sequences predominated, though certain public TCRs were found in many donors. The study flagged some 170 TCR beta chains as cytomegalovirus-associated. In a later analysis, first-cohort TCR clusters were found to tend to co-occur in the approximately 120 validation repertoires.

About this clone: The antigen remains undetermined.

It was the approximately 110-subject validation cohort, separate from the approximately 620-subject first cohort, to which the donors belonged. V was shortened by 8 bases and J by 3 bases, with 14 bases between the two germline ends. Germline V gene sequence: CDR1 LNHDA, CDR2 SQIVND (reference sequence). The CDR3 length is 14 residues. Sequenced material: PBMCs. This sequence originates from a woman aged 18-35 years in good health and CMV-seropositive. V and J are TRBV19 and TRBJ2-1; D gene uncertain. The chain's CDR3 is CASRRMGLYNEQFF. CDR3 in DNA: TGTGCCAGTCGAAGAATGGGCCTCTACAATGAGCAGTTCTTC.